Listed below are T cell receptor beta chains from one sample, sequenced in a study of CD8 T cells in Susac syndrome. TCRdb recomputed calls from the immunoSEQ multiplex PCR reads with MiXCR, one row per CDR3 protein. The sample shows some 200,000 distinct CDR3 sequences, nearly 95% of them seen only once. The specimen sequenced was CD4+ T cells from PBMCs. The receptor set was obtained from a human donor with multiple sclerosis. Each CDR3 is given with its conserved first and last residue. D genes are given only for firm matches. Clone size is stated in some rows and not others, as once, few, many or a class when expanded.

TRBV27,TRBJ2-7,TRBD2,NA,TGTGCCAGCAGTTCATACGGGACTAGCGGTTCTTCCCTTCACGAGCAGTACTTC,CASSSYGTSGSSLHEQYF
TRBV10-3,TRBJ2-7,TRBD1,NA,TGTGCCATCAGTGAAGGGCAGGGGGTCTCCTACGAGCAGTACTTC,CAISEGQGVSYEQYF
TRBV3-1,TRBJ1-1,NA,NA,TGTGCCAGCACTCTCACTTTAGGGACGGACACTGAAGCTTTCTTT,CASTLTLGTDTEAFF
TRBV3-1,TRBJ2-4,NA,NA,TGTGCCAGCAGCCAAGGAGAGCTAGCCAAAAACATTCAGTACTTC,CASSQGELAKNIQYF
TRBV19,TRBJ2-3,NA,once,TGTGCCAGTAGTCCTGAACGTTCTAGCACAGATACGCAGTATTTT,CASSPERSSTDTQYF
TRBV30,TRBJ1-6,TRBD1,NA,TGTGCCTGGGGACAGGGGGCGGCTTCACCCCTCCACTTT,CAWGQGAASPLHF
TRBV29-1,TRBJ1-2,NA,once,TGCAGCGCAGGTCTGGCTGACTATGGCTACACCTTC,CSAGLADYGYTF
TRBV7-2,TRBJ2-3,TRBD2,NA,TGTGCCAGCAGCCCCCCGAGGGGACTAGGCACAGATACGCAGTATTTT,CASSPPRGLGTDTQYF
TRBV30,TRBJ2-1,NA,NA,TGTGCCTGGAAAGTGAATGAGCAGTTCTTC,CAWKVNEQFF
TRBV10-3,TRBJ2-7,TRBD2,NA,TGTGCCGTATCTAGCGGGGGCCCTTACTACGAGCAGTACTTC,CAVSSGGPYYEQYF
TRBV30,TRBJ1-4,TRBD1,NA,TGTGCCGGAGCTCCTACTAGGGACAGGGGGAGGGAAAAACTGTTTTTT,CAGAPTRDRGREKLFF
TRBV20-1,TRBJ2-7,NA,NA,TGCAGTGCTAGACTATCTTCCCACGAGCAGTACTTC,CSARLSSHEQYF
TRBV5-4,TRBJ2-5,TRBD2,NA,TGTGCCAGCAGCCCCGCTAGCGGGGGGGCCAAGACCCAGTACTTC,CASSPASGGAKTQYF
TRBV12-3/TRBV12-4,TRBJ2-1,NA,NA,TGTGCCAGCAGGCCAGGGGTCTATGAGCAGTTCTTC,CASRPGVYEQFF
TRBV18,TRBJ2-7,TRBD1,NA,TGTGCCAGCTCTCCGGGACAGGAGTCCTACGAGCAGTACTTC,CASSPGQESYEQYF
TRBV7-3,TRBJ2-5,NA,NA,TGTGCCAGCAGTATAGCTGCAGGGCCCCAAGAGACCCAGTACTTC,CASSIAAGPQETQYF
TRBV5-8,TRBJ2-7,NA,NA,TGTGCCAGCAGCTCGGGGCAGTACTTC,CASSSGQYF
TRBV20-1,TRBJ2-7,NA,NA,TGCAGTGCTAGGTTCCGGCCGGCGGACTCCTACGAGCAGTACTTC,CSARFRPADSYEQYF
TRBV29-1,TRBJ1-1,NA,few,TGCAGCGTTGAAGGGAACACTGAAGCTTTCTTT,CSVEGNTEAFF
TRBV27,TRBJ2-1,NA,NA,TGTGCCAGCAAGTCCTTTATCCCGCCGGGTGAGCAGTTCTTC,CASKSFIPPGEQFF
TRBV5-4,TRBJ1-2,TRBD1,NA,TGTGCCAGCAGCAAGGGACAGGTTATCGGCTACACCTTC,CASSKGQVIGYTF
TRBV24-1,TRBJ2-1,NA,NA,TGTGCCACCGGTCAGCCCGAACCGGGGCACAATGAGCAGTTCTTC,CATGQPEPGHNEQFF
TRBV27,TRBJ2-7,NA,NA,TGTGCCAGCAAACCCTGGGGAGCTACCTACGAGCAGTACTTC,CASKPWGATYEQYF
TRBV20-1,TRBJ2-7,NA,once,TGCAGTGCTAGAGCGTACGATGGCAGAAACTACGAGCAGTACTTC,CSARAYDGRNYEQYF
TRBV5-1,TRBJ1-2,NA,NA,TGCGCCAGCAGCTTGGAGACAGGTCTATTCGGCTACACCTTC,CASSLETGLFGYTF
TRBV3-1,TRBJ2-2,NA,NA,TGTGCCAGCAGCCACTCGGGAGTACCCGGGGAGCTGTTTTTT,CASSHSGVPGELFF
TRBV5-1,TRBJ1-5,TRBD1,NA,TGCGCCAGCAGCCCGACAGGGATCAATCAGCCCCAGCATTTT,CASSPTGINQPQHF
TRBV3-1,TRBJ2-5,TRBD1,NA,TGTGCCAGCAGCCTTCCGGGACAGCAAGAGACCCAGTACTTC,CASSLPGQQETQYF
TRBV7-9,TRBJ2-5,TRBD1,NA,TGTGCCAGCAGCTCCTCCCGGGACAGGGTTGTAGAGACCCAGTACTTC,CASSSSRDRVVETQYF
TRBV2,TRBJ2-1,TRBD2,NA,TGTGCCAGCAGTAGGCGGGAGGCTTACAATGAGCAGTTCTTC,CASSRREAYNEQFF
TRBV19,TRBJ1-2,NA,NA,TGTGCCAGTACCAATCCACCTAGGGACATCACCTTC,CASTNPPRDITF
TRBV5-1,TRBJ1-1,NA,NA,TGCGCCAGCAGCTTGTCAGGGGAAAACACTGAAGCTTTCTTT,CASSLSGENTEAFF
TRBV6-1,TRBJ2-1,NA,NA,TGTGCCAGCAATAGCAATGAGCAGTTCTTC,CASNSNEQFF
TRBV20-1,TRBJ1-6,NA,NA,TGCAGTGCTAGAGTTTGGGCTAAGGAGATACTCCACTTT,CSARVWAKEILHF
TRBV5-1,TRBJ2-4,NA,NA,TGCGCCAGCAGCTTTGAAAGGCCTCTAACGGACATTCAGTACTTC,CASSFERPLTDIQYF
TRBV11-2,TRBJ2-5,TRBD2,NA,TGTGCCAGCAGCTTGACCCTCCCGGCTAGCGGGGGGATGGAGACCCAGTACTTC,CASSLTLPASGGMETQYF
TRBV4-2,TRBJ1-1,NA,NA,TGTGCCAGCAGCGCATCGGCTGAAGCTTTCTTT,CASSASAEAFF
TRBV29-1,TRBJ1-3,NA,NA,TGCAGCGTTGAAGTTTCGACAGACACCATATATTTT,CSVEVSTDTIYF
TRBV12-3/TRBV12-4,TRBJ1-2,TRBD1,NA,TGTGCCAGCAACCGGGACAGGGGCTACCTCACCTTC,CASNRDRGYLTF
TRBV12-3/TRBV12-4,TRBJ2-1,NA,NA,TGTGCCAGCAGTTTAGAAAATGAGCAGTTCTTC,CASSLENEQFF
TRBV25-1,TRBJ1-2,NA,NA,TGTGCCAGCAGTCCTTGGACTGGTTCAGGGCAGTTCTATGGCTACACCTTC,CASSPWTGSGQFYGYTF
TRBV5-1,TRBJ2-7,TRBD1,NA,TGCGCCAGCAGCGCCCGACAGGGGTGGGAGCAGTACTTC,CASSARQGWEQYF
TRBV3-1,TRBJ2-7,NA,once,TGTGCCAGCAGCCAAGATCCCGCCCCTACTAGCCGGGTGGGTTTC,CASSQDPAPTSRVGF
TRBV3-1,TRBJ2-2,TRBD2,NA,TGTGCCAGCAGCCCCATAGCGGGTCCGAACACCGGGGAGCTGTTTTTT,CASSPIAGPNTGELFF
TRBV20-1,TRBJ2-2,NA,NA,TGCAGTGCTCTTAGTTTCGGGGAGCTGTTTTTT,CSALSFGELFF
TRBV3-1,TRBJ2-5,NA,NA,TGTGCCAGCAGCCAGCTGGGAGGAGAGACCCAGTACTTC,CASSQLGGETQYF
TRBV20-1,TRBJ2-3,NA,NA,TGCAGTGCTAGCGAGAGGGCAACAGATACGCAGTATTTT,CSASERATDTQYF
TRBV20-1,TRBJ1-5,NA,NA,TGCAGTGCATCCCCGGGGCTCAATCAGCCCCAGCATTTT,CSASPGLNQPQHF
TRBV3-1,TRBJ2-7,TRBD1,NA,TGTGCCAGCAGCCAAGGGGACAGGGTCCACGAGCAGTACTTC,CASSQGDRVHEQYF
TRBV29-1,TRBJ1-4,NA,NA,TGCAGCGTTGTGAGTCGAGCAACTAATGAAAAACTGTTTTTT,CSVVSRATNEKLFF
TRBV14,TRBJ2-1,NA,NA,TGTGCCAGCAGCCAGGGACTGGCCTCCAATGAGCAGTTCTTC,CASSQGLASNEQFF
TRBV7-9,TRBJ1-2,NA,NA,TGTGCCAGCAGCCCGGGGGGGGCTGGCTACACCTTC,CASSPGGAGYTF